This T cell receptor (beta chain) was profiled in a study of OX40 agonist ivuxolimab in advanced cancers. In the study overall: The costimulatory receptor OX40 (CD134) was targeted by ivuxolimab, a fully human IgG2 agonistic monoclonal antibody. The paper covers the monotherapy dose-escalation part of the phase I ivuxolimab trial, which included N of about 50 patients. Of the approximately 50 dose-escalation patients, hepatocellular carcinoma was present in around 19, melanoma in approximately 15, renal cell carcinoma in 9 and head and neck cancer in 9. Intravenous ivuxolimab was administered to patients every 2 weeks at six dose levels: 0.01, 0.1, 0.3, 1.5, 3 and 10 mg/kg. Peripheral TCRbeta sequencing aimed to test whether ivuxolimab altered TCR sequence diversity and caused clonal T-cell expansion. Three dose-escalation patients achieved partial responses, one with hepatocellular carcinoma and two with cutaneous melanoma. Prior anti-PD-1, anti-PD-L1 or anti-CTLA-4 therapy was permitted, and less than 45% of dose-escalation patients had received checkpoint inhibitors. In the dose-escalation cohort, approximately 82% of patients were male, and the mean age was around 60 years, with a range of about 20 to 90. Study-wide conclusions, independent of this receptor: At doses of 0.1 to 3.0 mg/kg, clonal expansion of both CD4+ and CD8+ blood T cells was observed from baseline to week 6. In the 0.1-3.0 mg/kg groups, partial responders were among the patients with the lowest normalized peripheral clonal expansion, particularly in CD8+ T cells. Low levels of normalized T-cell clonal expansion were also seen in some patients who did not respond. After ivuxolimab, expanded clones were on average more numerous among CD8+ T cells than among CD4+ T cells. The antigen specificity of the clonally expanded peripheral T cells was not determined.

Concerning this clone itself: Its binding antigen is unknown. No clone much larger than this one lies a single base away; base qualities are absent.

For sequencing of the TCRbeta CDR3 region, genomic DNA was extracted from the sorted cells. The immunoSEQ Assay was used for sequencing of TCRbeta CDR3 regions. The immuneACCESS repertoire file appears here via TCRdb, limited to in-frame rearrangements. These files lack a portion of the clones; in checked studies, under half of the deficit traces to unresolved V genes, and the cause of the others is not known. The sample has 50,000 to 70,000 clones on record, around 93% of them singletons. About 0.46% of the sample is taken by the ten largest. Relative to germline, V is missing 0 bases and J is missing 2 bases, with 5 bases of the junction outside any gene match. The CDR3 runs 15 amino acids, cysteine and phenylalanine included. The entry retains the CDR3 DNA only, 45 bases that are in frame from base 1. CDR1 and CDR2 are drawn from the germline V gene: SGHRS, YFSETQ. Patients with a history of autoimmune disease or receiving systemic immunosuppression were excluded from the trial. In every dose cohort, peripheral blood was drawn for TCR sequencing at baseline, cycle 4 day 1, and cycle 7 day 1. Samples were obtained from an open-label, multicenter, first-in-human phase I dose-escalation trial of ivuxolimab. Adults with locally advanced or metastatic head and neck squamous cell, hepatocellular, melanoma or renal cell carcinoma were enrolled in the trial. Before TCR sequencing, CD4+ T cells and CD8+ T cells from peripheral blood were sorted into separate populations.

The chain links TRBV5-1 with TRBJ2-7; 7 bases in the middle match TRBD2. The sample here was CD4+ or CD8+ T cells sorted from blood, taken in a trial of the OX40 agonist ivuxolimab. The receptor comes from an adult with an advanced solid tumor such as melanoma, head and neck, liver or kidney cancer. The nucleotide sequence is TGCGCCAGCAGCTTGGGCAGCGGGACTACCTACGAGCAGTACTTC. This codes for CASSLGSGTTYEQYF.